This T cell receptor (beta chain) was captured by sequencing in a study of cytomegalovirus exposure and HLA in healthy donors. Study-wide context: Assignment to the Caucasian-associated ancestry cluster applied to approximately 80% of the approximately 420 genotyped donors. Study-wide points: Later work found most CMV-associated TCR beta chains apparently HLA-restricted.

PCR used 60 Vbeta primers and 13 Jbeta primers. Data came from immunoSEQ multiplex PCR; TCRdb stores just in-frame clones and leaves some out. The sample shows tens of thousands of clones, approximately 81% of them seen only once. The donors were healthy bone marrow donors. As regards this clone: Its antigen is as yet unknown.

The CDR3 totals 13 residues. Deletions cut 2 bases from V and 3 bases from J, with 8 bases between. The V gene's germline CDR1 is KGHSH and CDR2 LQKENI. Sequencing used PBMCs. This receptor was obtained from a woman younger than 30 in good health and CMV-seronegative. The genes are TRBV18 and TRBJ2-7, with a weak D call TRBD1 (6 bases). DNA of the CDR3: TGTGCCAGCTCACCAGGACAGCGCTACGAGCAGTACTTC. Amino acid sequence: CASSPGQRYEQYF.